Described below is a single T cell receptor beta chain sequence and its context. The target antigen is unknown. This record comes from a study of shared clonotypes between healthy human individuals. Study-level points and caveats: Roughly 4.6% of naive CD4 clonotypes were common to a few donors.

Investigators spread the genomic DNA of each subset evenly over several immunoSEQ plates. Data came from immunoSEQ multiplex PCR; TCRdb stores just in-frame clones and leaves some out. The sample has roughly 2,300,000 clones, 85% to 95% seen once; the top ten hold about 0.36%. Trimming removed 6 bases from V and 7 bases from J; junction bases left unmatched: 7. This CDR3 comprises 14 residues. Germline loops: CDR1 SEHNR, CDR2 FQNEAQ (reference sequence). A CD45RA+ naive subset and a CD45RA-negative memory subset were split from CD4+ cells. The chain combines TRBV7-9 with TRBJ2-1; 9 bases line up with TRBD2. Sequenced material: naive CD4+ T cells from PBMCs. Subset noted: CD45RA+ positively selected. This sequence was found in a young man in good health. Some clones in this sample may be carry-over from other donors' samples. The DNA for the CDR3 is TGTGCCAGCAGTTTTAGCGGGAGTAGGAATGAGCAGTTCTTC. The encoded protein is CASSFSGSRNEQFF.